The clone carrying this T cell receptor (beta chain) appeared many times. This entry is derived from a study of T cells in Graves' hyperthyroidism and ophthalmopathy. Researchers took RNA transcripts and amplified the TCR beta CDR3 regions from them. TCR CDR3 underwent first-round RT-PCR with the HTBI primer set. Each CDR3 protein is one row after TCRdb ran MiXCR on the multiplex PCR reads. The sample yields hundreds of thousands of distinct CDR3 sequences, 15% to 18% seen once. This CDR3 contains 14 residues. V was clipped by 3 bases and J by 0 bases, with 6 bases between them. Per germline, CDR1 SGHKS and CDR2 YYEKEE (reference sequence).

The origin of this receptor is a woman under 30 with Graves' hyperthyroidism. The genes are TRBV5-5 and TRBJ2-2; D gene ambiguous. The sequenced sample consisted of blood. CDR3 coding DNA: TGTGCCAGCAGCTGGGATGCGAACACCGGGGAGCTGTTTTTT. This sequence encodes CASSWDANTGELFF.